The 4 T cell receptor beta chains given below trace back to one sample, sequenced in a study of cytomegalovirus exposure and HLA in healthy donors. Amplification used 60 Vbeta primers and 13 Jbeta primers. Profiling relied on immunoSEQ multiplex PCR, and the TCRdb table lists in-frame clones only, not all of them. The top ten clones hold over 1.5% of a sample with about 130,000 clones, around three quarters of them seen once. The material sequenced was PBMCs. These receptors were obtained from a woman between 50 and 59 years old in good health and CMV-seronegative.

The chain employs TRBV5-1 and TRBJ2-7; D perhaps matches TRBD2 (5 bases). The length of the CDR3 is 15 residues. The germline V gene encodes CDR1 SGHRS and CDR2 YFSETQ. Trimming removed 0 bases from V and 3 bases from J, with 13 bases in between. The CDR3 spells CASSLDAGSYYEQYV. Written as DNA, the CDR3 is TGCGCCAGCAGCTTGGATGCGGGCTCCTACTACGAGCAGTACGTC.

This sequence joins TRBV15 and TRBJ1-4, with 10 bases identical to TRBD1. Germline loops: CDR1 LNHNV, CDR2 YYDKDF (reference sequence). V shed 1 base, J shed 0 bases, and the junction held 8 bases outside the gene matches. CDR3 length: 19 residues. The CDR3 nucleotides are TGTGCCACCAGCAGAGCTCGGGGACAGGGGAAAACAACTAATGAAAAACTGTTTTTT. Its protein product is CATSRARGQGKTTNEKLFF.

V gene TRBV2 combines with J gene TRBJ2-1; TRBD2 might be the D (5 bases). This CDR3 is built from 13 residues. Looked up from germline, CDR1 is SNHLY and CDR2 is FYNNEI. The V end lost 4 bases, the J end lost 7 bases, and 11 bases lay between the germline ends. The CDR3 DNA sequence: TGTGCCAGCAGTGTCACTAGAAATAATGAGCAGTTCTTC. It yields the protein CASSVTRNNEQFF.

The CDR3 nucleotides are TGTGCCAGCAGCGAGGGACTAGTATCTGATACGCAGTATTTT. The encoded protein is CASSEGLVSDTQYF. The chain joins TRBV27 to TRBJ2-3; TRBD2 matches at 8 bases. V lost 6 bases to trimming and J lost 6 bases; unmatched junction nucleotides: 8. This CDR3 is 14 amino acids long. CDR1 MNHEY and CDR2 SMNVEV come from the germline V gene (reference sequence).